This T cell receptor beta chain came from a study of cytomegalovirus exposure and HLA in healthy donors. Study information: Inside one of the first data releases sat about 91 million unique TCRs taken from HLA-typed donors.

Germline V gene data show CDR1 as MNHNY and CDR2 as SVGAGI (reference sequence). V was cut by 6 bases and J by 3 bases, with 14 bases left in between. This CDR3 contains 14 residues. A multiplex PCR was run with 60 Vbeta primers and 13 Jbeta primers. In the authors' methods: Unique TCR beta chains totaled roughly 80 million in a later count, with roughly 12 million of them shared. Using immunoSEQ multiplex PCR, the repertoire was profiled, and TCRdb retains in-frame clones only, with some absent. The V and J calls and the clone size are those of that table, but D and trimming were determined from the DNA. The data show 120,000 or so clones, under 85% seen once.

The V call is TRBV6-6, the J call TRBJ2-5; weak D call: TRBD2 (5 bases). Material: PBMCs. This clonotype was sampled from a man younger than 35 in good health and CMV-seropositive. The CDR3 loop reads CASRPRGQEETQYF. The DNA of the CDR3 is TGTGCCAGCAGGCCCAGAGGGCAGGAAGAGACCCAGTACTTC.